This TCR beta chain is from a study of a mutant IDH1 vaccine in newly diagnosed glioma. The overall study: Vaccination started 4-6 weeks after radiotherapy alone, or with temozolomide cycles. Patients' prior therapy spanned radiotherapy, temozolomide, or both; most underwent both.

Looked up from germline, CDR1 is MDHEN and CDR2 is SYDVKM. After removal of 1 base from V and 10 bases from J, the junction contained 15 bases not matched to a gene. The CDR3 is 18 residues long. Of note for this clone: Its cognate antigen is unknown.

The time point was: week 35, safety follow-up. All doses held 300 ug of mutant IDH1 20-mer peptide, with topical imiquimod. In every donor, the tumor was a new WHO grade 3 or 4 IDH1-mutant, ATRX-lost astrocytoma. Repertoires were generated with immunoSEQ multiplex PCR, while TCRdb's copy carries only in-frame clones and drops some. In the table there are 60,000 to 75,000 clones, around nine tenths of which are singletons. Findings of the study overall: It was about 93% of patients that developed vaccine-induced immune responses.

This chain joins TRBV28 and TRBJ2-5, with 13 bases matching TRBD2. This specimen was PBMCs, taken from a glioma patient whose treatment included an IDH1 peptide vaccine. The sequence was obtained from a man aged 30 to 39 with glioma. The CDR3 protein is CASSLFGTSGVLVVDQYF. The CDR3 region has the DNA TGTGCCAGCAGTTTATTCGGGACTAGCGGGGTCCTGGTTGTGGACCAGTACTTC. Complete variable domain (other parts from reference TRBV28 and TRBJ2-5): DVKVTQSSRYLVKRTGEKVFLECVQDMDHENMFWYRQDPGLGLRLIYFSYDVKMKEKGDIPEGYSVSREKKERFSLILESASTNQTSMYLCASSLFGTSGVLVVDQYFGPGTRLLVL.